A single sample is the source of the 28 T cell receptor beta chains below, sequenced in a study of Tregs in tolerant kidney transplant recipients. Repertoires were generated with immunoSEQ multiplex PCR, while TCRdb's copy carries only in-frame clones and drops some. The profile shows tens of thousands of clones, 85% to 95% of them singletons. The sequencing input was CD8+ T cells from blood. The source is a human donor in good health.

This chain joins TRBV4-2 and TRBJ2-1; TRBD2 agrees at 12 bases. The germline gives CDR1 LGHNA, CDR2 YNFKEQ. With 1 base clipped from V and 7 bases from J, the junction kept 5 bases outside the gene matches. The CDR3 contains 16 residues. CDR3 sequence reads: CASSQAPSGRGNEQFF. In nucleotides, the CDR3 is TGTGCCAGCAGCCAAGCCCCTAGCGGGAGGGGTAATGAGCAGTTCTTC.

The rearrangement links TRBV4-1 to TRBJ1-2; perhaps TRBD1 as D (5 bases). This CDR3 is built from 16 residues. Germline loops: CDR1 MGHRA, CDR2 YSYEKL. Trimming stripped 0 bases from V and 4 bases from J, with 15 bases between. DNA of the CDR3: TGCGCCAGCAGCCAAGATTCAGGGCTTAGTCCCTATGGCTACACCTTC. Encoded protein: CASSQDSGLSPYGYTF.

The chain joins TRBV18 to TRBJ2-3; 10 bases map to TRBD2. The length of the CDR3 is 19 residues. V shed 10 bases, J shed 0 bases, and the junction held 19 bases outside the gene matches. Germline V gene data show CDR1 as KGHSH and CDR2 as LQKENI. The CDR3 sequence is CATRRRAGGSSASTDTQYF. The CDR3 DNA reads TGTGCCACCCGCCGACGAGCGGGAGGGTCGTCCGCTAGCACAGATACGCAGTATTTT.

The DNA of the CDR3 is TGTGCCAGCAGCTTAGCGCCCGGACGGCTAGCCAAAAACATTCAGTACTTC. Encoded protein: CASSLAPGRLAKNIQYF. The V gene is TRBV11-1, the J gene TRBJ2-4, with no clear D. Germline values: CDR1 SGHAT, CDR2 FQDESV (reference sequence). V shed 0 bases and J shed 0 bases, with 12 bases lying between them. The CDR3 has 17 residues. The whole variable domain, remainder taken from reference TRBV11-1 and TRBJ2-4, is EAEVAQSPRYKITEKSQAVAFWCDPISGHATLYWYRQILGQGPELLVQFQDESVVDDSQLPKDRFSAERLKGVDSTLKIQPAELGDSAMYLCASSLAPGRLAKNIQYFGAGTRLSVL.

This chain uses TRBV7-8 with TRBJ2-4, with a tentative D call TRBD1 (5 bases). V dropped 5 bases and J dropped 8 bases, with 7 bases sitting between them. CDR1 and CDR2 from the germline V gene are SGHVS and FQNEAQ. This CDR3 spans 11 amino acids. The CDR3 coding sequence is TGTGCCAGCAGCCTAGGGGACATTCAGTACTTC. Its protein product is CASSLGDIQYF.

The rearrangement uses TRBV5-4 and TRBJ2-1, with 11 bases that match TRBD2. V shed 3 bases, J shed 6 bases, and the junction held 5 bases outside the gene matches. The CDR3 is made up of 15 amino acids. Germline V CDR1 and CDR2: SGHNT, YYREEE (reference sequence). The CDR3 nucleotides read TGTGCCAGCAGCTATAGTCTAGCGGGGGGCAATGAGCAGTTCTTC. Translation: CASSYSLAGGNEQFF.

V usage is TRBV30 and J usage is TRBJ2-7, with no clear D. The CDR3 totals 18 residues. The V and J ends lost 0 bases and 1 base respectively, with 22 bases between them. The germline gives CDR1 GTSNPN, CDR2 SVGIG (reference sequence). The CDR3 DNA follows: TGTGCCTGGAGTGTACGGACGCCCCTGAGCCGTATTTCCTACGAGCAGTACTTC. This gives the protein CAWSVRTPLSRISYEQYF.

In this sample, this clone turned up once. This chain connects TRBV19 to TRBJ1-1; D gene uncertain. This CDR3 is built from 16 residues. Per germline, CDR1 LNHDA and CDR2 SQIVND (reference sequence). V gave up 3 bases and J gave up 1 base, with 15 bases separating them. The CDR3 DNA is TGTGCCAGTAGTATCACCCGTCCGGGCCAGAACACTGAAGCTTTCTTT. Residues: CASSITRPGQNTEAFF.

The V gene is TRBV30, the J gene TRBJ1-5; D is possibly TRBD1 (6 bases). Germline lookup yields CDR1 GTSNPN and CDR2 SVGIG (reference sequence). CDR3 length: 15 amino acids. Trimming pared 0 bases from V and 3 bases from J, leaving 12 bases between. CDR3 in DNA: TGTGCCTGGAGTGTTTGGGGGGCCCCCAATCAGCCCCAGCATTTT. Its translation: CAWSVWGAPNQPQHF.

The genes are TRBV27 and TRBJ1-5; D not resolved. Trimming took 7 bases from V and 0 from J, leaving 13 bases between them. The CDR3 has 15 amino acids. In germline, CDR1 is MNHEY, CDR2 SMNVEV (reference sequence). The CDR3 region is CASKASQHSNQPQHF. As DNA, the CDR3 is TGTGCCAGCAAGGCCTCACAGCATAGCAATCAGCCCCAGCATTTT.

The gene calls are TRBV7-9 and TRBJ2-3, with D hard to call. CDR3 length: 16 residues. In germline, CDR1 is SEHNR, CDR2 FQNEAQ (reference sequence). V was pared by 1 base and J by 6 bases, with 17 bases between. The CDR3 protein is CASSLVADGPRDTQYF. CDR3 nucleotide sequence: TGTGCCAGCAGCTTAGTGGCGGACGGCCCTCGCGATACGCAGTATTTT.

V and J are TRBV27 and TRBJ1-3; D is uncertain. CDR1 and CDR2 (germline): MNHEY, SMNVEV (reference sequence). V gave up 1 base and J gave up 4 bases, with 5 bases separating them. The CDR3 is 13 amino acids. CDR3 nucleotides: TGTGCCAGCAGTTTATTCGCGGGAAACACCATATATTTT. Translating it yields CASSLFAGNTIYF.

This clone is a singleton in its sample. This CDR3 reads CASSPWRGDTEAFF. CDR3 DNA sequence: TGTGCCAGCAGTCCCTGGAGAGGGGACACTGAAGCTTTCTTT. This sequence joins TRBV6-5 and TRBJ1-1; D is possibly TRBD1 (5 bases). Deletions cut 5 bases from V and 3 bases from J, with 13 bases between. CDR1 and CDR2 from the germline V gene are MNHEY and SVGAGI. This CDR3 region has 14 residues.

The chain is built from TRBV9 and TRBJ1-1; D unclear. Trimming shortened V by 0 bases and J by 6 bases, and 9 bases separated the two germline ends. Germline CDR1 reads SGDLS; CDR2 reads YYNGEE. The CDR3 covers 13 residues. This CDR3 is CASSVDEGPEAFF. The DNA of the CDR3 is TGTGCCAGCAGCGTAGACGAGGGCCCTGAAGCTTTCTTT.

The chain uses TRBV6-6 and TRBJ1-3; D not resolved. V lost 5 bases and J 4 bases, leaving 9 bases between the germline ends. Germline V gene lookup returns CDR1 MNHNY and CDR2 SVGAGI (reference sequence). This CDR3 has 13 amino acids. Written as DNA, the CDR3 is TGTGCCAGCAGTGTCCCCCTCGGAAACACCATATATTTT. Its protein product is CASSVPLGNTIYF.

The CDR3 DNA reads as TGCAGCGTTGAGCTAGCGGGAGCCTACGAGCAGTACTTC. Amino acids: CSVELAGAYEQYF. The V call is TRBV29-1, the J call TRBJ2-7; 10 bases align to TRBD2. Germline-derived CDR1 and CDR2 are SQVTM and ANQGSEA. This CDR3 has 13 amino acids. Trimming cost V 3 bases and J 2 bases; bases outside gene matches: 1.

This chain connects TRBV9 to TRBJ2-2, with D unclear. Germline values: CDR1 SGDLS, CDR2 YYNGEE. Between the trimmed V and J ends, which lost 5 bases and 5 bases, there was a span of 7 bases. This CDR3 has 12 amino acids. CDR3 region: CASRGTTGELFF. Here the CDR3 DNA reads TGTGCCAGCAGGGGAACAACCGGGGAGCTGTTTTTT. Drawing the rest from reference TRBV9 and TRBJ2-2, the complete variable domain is DSGVTQTPKHLITATGQRVTLRCSPRSGDLSVYWYQQSLDQGLQFLIQYYNGEERAKGNILERFSAQQFPDLHSELNLSSLELGDSALYFCASRGTTGELFFGEGSRLTVL.

This CDR3 reads CASSYGRLEEQYF. CDR3 DNA: TGTGCCAGCAGTTATGGTCGGTTGGAAGAGCAGTACTTC. The J gene is TRBJ2-7, the V gene TRBV6-6; no reliable D call. CDR1 MNHNY and CDR2 SVGAGI come from the germline V gene (reference sequence). The CDR3 consists of 13 residues. V lost 3 bases to trimming and J lost 7 bases, with 13 bases between them.

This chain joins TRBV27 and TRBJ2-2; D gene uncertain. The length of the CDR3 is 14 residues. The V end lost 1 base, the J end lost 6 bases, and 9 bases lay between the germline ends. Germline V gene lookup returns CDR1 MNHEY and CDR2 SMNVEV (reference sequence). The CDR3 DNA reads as TGTGCCAGCAGTTTATGGGGAAAAGCCGGGGAGCTGTTTTTT. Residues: CASSLWGKAGELFF.

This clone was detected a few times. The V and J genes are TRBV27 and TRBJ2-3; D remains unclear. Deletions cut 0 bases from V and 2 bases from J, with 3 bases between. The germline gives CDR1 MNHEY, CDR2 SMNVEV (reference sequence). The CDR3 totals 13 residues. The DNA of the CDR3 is TGTGCCAGCAGTTTATCGATCACAGATACGCAGTATTTT. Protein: CASSLSITDTQYF.

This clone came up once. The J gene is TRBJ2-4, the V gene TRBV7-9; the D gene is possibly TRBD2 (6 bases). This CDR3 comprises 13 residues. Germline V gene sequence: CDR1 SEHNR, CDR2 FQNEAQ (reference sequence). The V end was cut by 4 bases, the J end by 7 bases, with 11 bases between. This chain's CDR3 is CASSYSEGNIQYF. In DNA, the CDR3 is TGTGCCAGCAGCTACTCGGAGGGGAACATTCAGTACTTC.

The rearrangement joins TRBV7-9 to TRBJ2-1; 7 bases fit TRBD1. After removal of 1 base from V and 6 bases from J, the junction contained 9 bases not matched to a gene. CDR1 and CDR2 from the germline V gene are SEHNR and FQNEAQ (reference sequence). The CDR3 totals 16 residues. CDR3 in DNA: TGTGCCAGCAGCTTAGTCCGGGACAGCCAAATCAATGAGCAGTTCTTC. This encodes CASSLVRDSQINEQFF. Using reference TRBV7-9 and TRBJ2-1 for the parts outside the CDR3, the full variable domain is DTGVSQNPRHKITKRGQNVTFRCDPISEHNRLYWYRQTLGQGPEFLTYFQNEAQLEKSRLLSDRFSAERPKGSFSTLEIQRTEQGDSAMYLCASSLVRDSQINEQFFGPGTRLTVL.

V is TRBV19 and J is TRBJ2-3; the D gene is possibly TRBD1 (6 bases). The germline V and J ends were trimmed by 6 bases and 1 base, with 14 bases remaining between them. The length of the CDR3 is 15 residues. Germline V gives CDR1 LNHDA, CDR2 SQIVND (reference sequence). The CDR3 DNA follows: TGTGCCAGTAGCGAATTCAGGGGCCGCACAGATACGCAGTATTTT. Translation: CASSEFRGRTDTQYF.

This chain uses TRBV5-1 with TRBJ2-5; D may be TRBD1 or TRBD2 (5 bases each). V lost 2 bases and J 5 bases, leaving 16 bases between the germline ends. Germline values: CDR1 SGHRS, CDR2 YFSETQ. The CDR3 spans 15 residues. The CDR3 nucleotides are TGCGCCAGCAGCTTATACCCAGGGACCCAGGAGACCCAGTACTTC. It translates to CASSLYPGTQETQYF.

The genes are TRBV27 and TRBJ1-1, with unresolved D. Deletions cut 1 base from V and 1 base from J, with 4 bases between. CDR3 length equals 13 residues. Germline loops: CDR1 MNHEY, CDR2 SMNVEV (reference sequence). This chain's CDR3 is CASSLWGNTEAFF. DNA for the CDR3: TGTGCCAGCAGTTTATGGGGGAACACTGAAGCTTTCTTT.

Here the CDR3 DNA reads TGTGCCAGCGGAGTCGGGGTTCGTTGGAGCACTGAAGCTTTCTTT. This gives the protein CASGVGVRWSTEAFF. The V call is TRBV7-6, the J call TRBJ1-1; unclear D gene. The CDR3 sequence is 15 residues long. The ends were cut back, 8 bases at V and 4 bases at J, with 20 bases in the middle. Germline lookup yields CDR1 SGHVS and CDR2 FNYEAQ.

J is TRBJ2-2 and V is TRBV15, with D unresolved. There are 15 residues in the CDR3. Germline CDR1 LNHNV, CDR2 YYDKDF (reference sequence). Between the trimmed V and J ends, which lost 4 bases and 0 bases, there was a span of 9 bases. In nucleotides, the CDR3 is TGTGCCACCAGCAAGGCTAACCCGAACACCGGGGAGCTGTTTTTT. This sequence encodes CATSKANPNTGELFF.

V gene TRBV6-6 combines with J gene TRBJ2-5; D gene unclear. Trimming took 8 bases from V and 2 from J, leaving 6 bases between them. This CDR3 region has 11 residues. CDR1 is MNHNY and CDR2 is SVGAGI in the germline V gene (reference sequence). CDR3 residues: CASGLQETQYF. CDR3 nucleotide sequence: TGTGCCAGCGGGCTTCAAGAGACCCAGTACTTC.